These T cell receptor beta chains were read from a single sample in a study of cytomegalovirus exposure and HLA in healthy donors. Generated by immunoSEQ multiplex PCR, the TCRdb table keeps only in-frame clones and is missing some. The sample shows fewer than 200,000 clones, more than 80% of them seen only once. Sequenced input: PBMCs. These receptor sequences come from a woman younger than 30 in good health and CMV-seronegative. Both conserved end residues are part of each CDR3.

TRBV11-3	CASSLTGVSRTDTQYF
TRBV19	CASSTELRRSMSYGYTF
TRBV28	CASRSGTGPEQYF
TRBV2	CASKGKTQYF
TRBV5-1	CASSLIGPTEAFF
TRBV2	CASSERAGGSNNEQFF
TRBV7-8	CASSVGWLAGGEQFF
TRBV6-5	CASRKVTGMNTEAFF
TRBV10-3	CAISEGQREGEQYF
TRBV5-4	CASSSTGTYEQYF
TRBV2	CASSEGGSSYEQYF
TRBV4-3	CASSQNRLAGVKGSTDTQYF
TRBV2	CASLYKSNQPQHF
TRBV27	CASSLFQGASGYTF
TRBV7-8	CASSLSEGGIRGYTF
TRBV6-1	CASSASYTDTQYF
TRBV7-2	CASTRGGTYGYTF
TRBV28	CASSLTLNTEAFF
TRBV4-1	CASSGRRELEQFF
TRBV7-9	CASSGGLSYNEQFF
TRBV28	CASSYEGPLGQGTETQYF
TRBV19	CASSGRGTSTDTQYF
TRBV28	CASNTLGGANYNEQFF
TRBV28	CASSSSLAGGYEQFF
TRBV9	CASSVELVTEAFF
TRBV7-8	CASSLGYFGTGSTGELFF
TRBV5-4	CASSPGGSDTGELFF
TRBV27	CASSLSGEGGGAEAFF
TRBV7-2	CASSLLGTGELFF
TRBV6-6	CASSYQDRMNTGELFF
TRBV5-4	CASSFGGGQGSYEQYF
TRBV4-1	CASSQFRPGLAAYEQYF
TRBV9	CASSVDGRGTDTQYF
TRBV11-1	CASRQGTGSYEQYF
TRBV6-6	CASRPPGRGDYGQYF
TRBV7-2	CASRLAVAYNEQFF
TRBV5-4	CASSLTRGNTEAFF
TRBV7-8	CASSLGGSGANVLTF
TRBV7-7	CASSLRPGLDYNEQFF
TRBV9	CASSGAGVDNEQFF
TRBV7-3	CASSVVGTGIYEQYF
TRBV7-9	CASSPRTGLQETQYF
TRBV28	CASSPDRGGYQPQHF
TRBV19	CASSIRLGGEKLFF
TRBV28	CASSLVNTGELFF
TRBV2	CASSESRSRILAKNIQYF
TRBV7-9	CASSLQGALAEQYF
TRBV10-2	CASSPGLGETQYF
TRBV5-1	CASSLLGHLTGELFF
TRBV5-6	CASSARSPGQGFGYTF
TRBV7-3	CASSPTGRLTDTQYF
TRBV29-1	CSVDLVGGEKLFF
TRBV6-1	CASSEPRTGAGETQYF
TRBV5-1	CASSLEAGGQYNEQFF
TRBV4-2	CASSQDLPSGSPYHEQFF
TRBV7-2	CASSLYGGRTSGELFF
TRBV7-9	CASSPAGTSTDTQYF
TRBV27	CASSLNRGNTGELFF
TRBV2	CASTSGTNTGELFF